The 7 T cell receptor beta chains presented below share a single source sample, sequenced in a study of cytomegalovirus exposure and HLA in healthy donors. The primer mix had 60 Vbeta and 13 Jbeta primers. Profiling relied on immunoSEQ multiplex PCR, and the TCRdb table lists in-frame clones only, not all of them. The sample includes about 160,000 clones, 80% to 85% of them seen just once. What was sequenced was PBMCs. These TCRs come from a man aged 18 to 35 in good health and CMV-seronegative.

This clone appeared a few times. The chain links TRBV30 to TRBJ2-1; the match to TRBD2 covers 11 bases. J lost 6 bases, V lost 0 bases, and 10 bases had no gene match. CDR1 and CDR2 from the germline V gene are GTSNPN and SVGIG (reference sequence). The CDR3 totals 17 residues. In nucleotides, the CDR3 is TGTGCCTGGAGTGTTAGCGGGGGGGCCATTTTTCTCAATGAGCAGTTCTTC. Protein sequence: CAWSVSGGAIFLNEQFF. Full variable domain (remainder filled in from reference TRBV30 and TRBJ2-1): SQTIHQWPATLVQPVGSPLSLECTVEGTSNPNLYWYRQAAGRGLQLLFYSVGIGQISSEVPQNLSASRPQDRQFILSSKKLLLSDSGFYLCAWSVSGGAIFLNEQFFGPGTRLTVL.

The gene calls are TRBV30 and TRBJ1-2, with a weak D call TRBD1 (6 bases). Trimming cost V 5 bases and J 1 base, with 14 bases left between them. The germline gives CDR1 GTSNPN, CDR2 SVGIG (reference sequence). This CDR3 has 14 amino acids. The CDR3 DNA follows: TGTGCCTGGGGACAGCCAAGACTTAACTATGGCTACACCTTC. It codes for CAWGQPRLNYGYTF.

The chain employs TRBV2 and TRBJ2-6; D gene uncertain. Germline V gives CDR1 SNHLY, CDR2 FYNNEI. Trimming stripped 3 bases from V and 13 bases from J, with 13 bases between. The CDR3 runs 13 residues. CDR3 nucleotide sequence: TGTGCCAGCAGTGATGGGCAGGTTAGGGTCCTGACTTTC. Amino acids: CASSDGQVRVLTF.

The rearrangement joins TRBV20-1 to TRBJ2-3, with D unresolved. The germline V and J ends were trimmed by 1 base and 7 bases, with 6 bases remaining between them. CDR1 is DFQATT, CDR2 SNEGSKA, per germline (reference sequence). CDR3 size: 11 residues. The CDR3 protein is CSARGSNTQYF. The CDR3 bases are TGCAGTGCTAGAGGGAGCAATACGCAGTATTTT.

The V call is TRBV10-3, the J call TRBJ1-2; no definite D call. V lost 3 bases and J 1 base, leaving 3 bases between the germline ends. Germline assignment: CDR1 ENHRY and CDR2 SYGVKD. The CDR3 sequence is 12 residues long. CDR3 DNA sequence: TGTGCCATCAGTGATTATAACTATGGCTACACCTTC. This encodes CAISDYNYGYTF.

The chain combines TRBV28 with TRBJ2-3; 13 nucleotides line up with TRBD2. The V segment lost 5 bases and the J segment 7 bases; nucleotides outside the gene matches: 6. The CDR3 has 15 amino acids. CDR1 MDHEN and CDR2 SYDVKM come from the germline V gene. CDR3 sequence (DNA): TGTGCCAGCAGTGGGGGACTAGCGGGGTGGAATACGCAGTATTTT. Protein sequence: CASSGGLAGWNTQYF.

This clone occurred a few times. The genes are TRBV6-5 and TRBJ2-1; D might be TRBD2 (7 bases). Germline values: CDR1 MNHEY, CDR2 SVGAGI. The CDR3 covers 16 residues. Between the trimmed V and J ends, which lost 3 bases and 4 bases, there was a span of 16 bases. The chain's CDR3 is CASSYGVGGGYNEQFF. Here the CDR3 DNA reads TGTGCCAGCAGTTATGGGGTAGGGGGGGGATACAATGAGCAGTTCTTC.